These T cell receptor beta chains were read from a single sample in a study of high-grade serous ovarian cancer treatment subgroups. Assay: immunoSEQ multiplex PCR; the TCRdb copy retains only in-frame clones and omits some. The data hold just under 2,500 clones, with around 80% observed a single time. The sample taken for sequencing was tumor tissue. Every receptor here comes from a human donor with high-grade serous ovarian cancer. Each CDR3 is given with its conserved first and last residue.

j_gene: TRBJ1-1
v_gene: TRBV11-2
CDR3aa: CASSLGGQGRSEAFF

j_gene: TRBJ1-2
v_gene: TRBV10-3
CDR3aa: CAGGSGYGYTF

j_gene: TRBJ1-1
v_gene: TRBV27
CDR3aa: CASRQGGTEAFF

j_gene: TRBJ2-7
v_gene: TRBV5-4
CDR3aa: CASSFPGRGEQYF

j_gene: TRBJ2-5
v_gene: TRBV5-4
CDR3aa: CASSLGQGGGQETQYF

j_gene: TRBJ2-7
v_gene: TRBV5-6
CDR3aa: CASSFRQVLVEQYF

j_gene: TRBJ2-5
v_gene: TRBV4-2
CDR3aa: CASSQSGGAGETQYF

j_gene: TRBJ1-1
v_gene: TRBV6-5
CDR3aa: CASSQGGEAFF

j_gene: TRBJ2-3
v_gene: TRBV29-1
CDR3aa: CSVGSLGGVDTQYF

j_gene: TRBJ2-3
v_gene: TRBV5-1
CDR3aa: CASSSGIVADTQYF

j_gene: TRBJ1-4
v_gene: TRBV5-4
CDR3aa: CASSRGRVRTNEKLFF

j_gene: TRBJ2-4
v_gene: TRBV4-2
CDR3aa: CASSQDGDRGIRNIQYF

j_gene: TRBJ2-3
v_gene: TRBV7-9
CDR3aa: CASSLVGLAGYTDTQYF

j_gene: TRBJ1-2
v_gene: TRBV11-3
CDR3aa: CASSPRGRAGGYTF

j_gene: TRBJ2-7
v_gene: TRBV2
CDR3aa: CASSEIYEQYF

j_gene: TRBJ2-7
v_gene: TRBV19
CDR3aa: CASRATGRSLEQYF

j_gene: TRBJ1-1
v_gene: TRBV6-5
CDR3aa: CASSYSIITEAFF

j_gene: TRBJ1-3
v_gene: TRBV11-1
CDR3aa: CASSLQGTGGNTIYF

j_gene: TRBJ2-7
v_gene: TRBV28
CDR3aa: CASSTLSPGTATSTYEQYF

j_gene: TRBJ1-1
v_gene: TRBV7-2
CDR3aa: CASSTGQPNTEAFF

j_gene: TRBJ2-5
v_gene: TRBV11-3
CDR3aa: CASSSPPGLADQETQYF

j_gene: TRBJ1-2
v_gene: TRBV4-3
CDR3aa: CASSQDEFRQGTNYGYTF

j_gene: TRBJ1-2
v_gene: TRBV6-6
CDR3aa: CASSYSTRGNYGYTF

j_gene: TRBJ2-7
v_gene: TRBV19
CDR3aa: CASAWGGLSYEQYF

j_gene: TRBJ1-4
v_gene: TRBV19
CDR3aa: CASGKGRNNEKLFF